The sequence of this T cell receptor (beta chain) was determined in a study of early T cells in non-severe SARS-CoV-2 infection. On the study more broadly: Alpha and beta chains were unpaired, from unsorted whole-blood bulk RNA. The study's findings and limits: Reliance on VDJdb matching favored anti-spike CD8 responses; private and CD4 specificities were missed.

CDR3 length: 11 residues. Germline V gene lookup returns CDR1 DFQATT and CDR2 SNEGSKA (reference sequence). Individual cDNA molecules were tagged with unique molecular identifiers, the study reported. TCRdb itself ran the 5' RACE reads through MiXCR, one entry per CDR3 protein. The sample includes roughly 75,000 distinct CDR3 sequences, 8.5% to 10% of them seen just once. Worth noting for this clonotype: Its antigen is unidentified.

This clonotype was obtained from an adult who was a healthcare worker with PCR-confirmed SARS-CoV-2 infection or an uninfected control (not recorded which). The V call is TRBV20-1, the J call TRBJ1-1; no reliable D call. The sequenced sample consisted of whole blood. CDR3 nucleotide sequence: TGCAGCCGACCTGGGGACACTGAAGCTTTCTTT. This sequence encodes CSRPGDTEAFF.